A single sample is the source of the 6 T cell receptor beta chains below, sequenced in a study of molecular identifiers for immune sequencing clone quantification (dated by TCRdb to 2016 to 2019). The library was produced with PCR. Sequenced on a NextSeq 500. The public sequencing data were trimmed at Q25 with fastp and processed into clonotypes with MiXCR by TCRdb, which kept only in-frame beta chains. Rows are unified per CDR3 protein, each entry keeping the most common DNA and genes. In all, the sample holds roughly 630,000 distinct CDR3 sequences, and approximately 24% of those were seen once. The leading ten clones occupy 0.7% to 0.95% of the sample. The specimen was naive CD8+ T cells from blood, with Jurkat cell RNA spiked in. Sample cell subset or site, as interpreted from the label and publication: FACS-sorted CD8+CD4-CCR7+CD45RA+ naive T cells. Receptors originate from a human donor in good health. Some libraries in this study had Jurkat cell RNA spiked in.

This clonotype was counted at least ten times. The chain recombines TRBV20-1 with TRBJ1-1, with TRBD1 identical over 7 bases. There are 16 residues in the CDR3. From germline, CDR1 is DFQATT and CDR2 SNEGSKA (reference sequence). V trimming: 6 bases; J trimming: 0 bases; junction bases outside the gene matches: 13. The CDR3 nucleotides read TGCAGTGCACGTTCAATCGACAGGGCCGTGAACACTGAAGCTTTCTTT. It yields the protein CSARSIDRAVNTEAFF.

This clonotype came up many times. The chain links TRBV5-1 to TRBJ1-1; D call uncertain. CDR1 is SGHRS, CDR2 YFSETQ, per germline. V shed 1 base and J shed 6 bases, with 7 bases lying between them. The CDR3 contains 12 residues. CDR3 protein: CASSLHGAEAFF. The CDR3, as DNA: TGCGCCAGCAGCTTGCACGGGGCTGAAGCTTTCTTT. The whole variable domain, filled in from reference TRBV5-1 and TRBJ1-1, reads KAGVTQTPRYLIKTRGQQVTLSCSPISGHRSVSWYQQTPGQGLQFLFEYFSETQRNKGNFPGRFSGRQFSNSRSEMNVSTLELGDSALYLCASSLHGAEAFFGQGTRLTVV.

DNA of the CDR3: TGCGCCAGCAGCCTAGGGGACAGGGCCTACACCTTC. This encodes CASSLGDRAYTF. This rearrangement joins TRBV4-3 to TRBJ1-2; TRBD1 matches at 9 bases. This CDR3 region has 12 residues. Trimming at V came to 4 bases and at J to 10 bases, leaving 4 bases not matched to a gene. Germline CDR1 is LGHNA and CDR2 is YSLEER.

This clonotype showed up just a few times. This chain joins TRBV6-5 and TRBJ2-1; D uncertain. V lost 6 bases and J 9 bases, leaving 12 bases between the germline ends. This CDR3 contains 12 residues. Germline V gene sequence: CDR1 MNHEY, CDR2 SVGAGI. The CDR3 coding sequence is TGTGCCAGCAGCCCTATCGTGGGTGAGCAGTTCTTC. Translating gives CASSPIVGEQFF.

This chain connects TRBV9 to TRBJ1-6, with D unresolved. Germline V gives CDR1 SGDLS, CDR2 YYNGEE. Trimming shortened V by 9 bases and J by 8 bases, and 18 bases separated the two germline ends. This CDR3 comprises 14 residues. This CDR3 reads CANNQDERDSPLHF. The CDR3 nucleotides read TGTGCCAACAACCAGGACGAAAGGGATTCACCCCTCCACTTT.

This clonotype was seen repeatedly, ten times or more. The rearrangement links TRBV4-1 to TRBJ1-2; no clear D gene. With 1 base removed from V and 2 bases from J, the gap between germline ends came to 8 bases. This CDR3 spans 14 amino acids. Looked up from germline, CDR1 is MGHRA and CDR2 is YSYEKL. The CDR3 nucleotides are TGCGCCAGCAGCCAAGTCACGGAAAACTATGGCTACACCTTC. Residues: CASSQVTENYGYTF.